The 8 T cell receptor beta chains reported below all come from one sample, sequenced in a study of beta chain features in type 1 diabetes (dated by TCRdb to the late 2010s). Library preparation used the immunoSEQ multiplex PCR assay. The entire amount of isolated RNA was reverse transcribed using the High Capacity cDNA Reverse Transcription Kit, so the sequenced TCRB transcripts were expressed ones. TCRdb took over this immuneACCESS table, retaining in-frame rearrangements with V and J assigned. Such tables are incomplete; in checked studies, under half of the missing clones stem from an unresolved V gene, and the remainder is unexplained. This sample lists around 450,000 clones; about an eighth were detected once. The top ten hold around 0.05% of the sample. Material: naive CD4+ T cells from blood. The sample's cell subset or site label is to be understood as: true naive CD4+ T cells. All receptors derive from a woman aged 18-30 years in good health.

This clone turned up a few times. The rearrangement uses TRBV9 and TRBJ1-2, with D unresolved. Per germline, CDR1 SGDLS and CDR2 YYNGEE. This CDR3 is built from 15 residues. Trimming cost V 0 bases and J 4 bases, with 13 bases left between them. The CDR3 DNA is TGTGCCAGCAGCGTAGTTGAGTTCCCCCTCTATGGCTACACCTTC. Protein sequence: CASSVVEFPLYGYTF.

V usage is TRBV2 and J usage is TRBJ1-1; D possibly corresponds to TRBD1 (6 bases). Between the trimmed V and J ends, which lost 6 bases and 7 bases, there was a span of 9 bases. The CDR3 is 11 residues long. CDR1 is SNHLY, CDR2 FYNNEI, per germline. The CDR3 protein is CASRGGVEAFF. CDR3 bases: TGTGCCAGCAGAGGGGGAGTTGAAGCTTTCTTT. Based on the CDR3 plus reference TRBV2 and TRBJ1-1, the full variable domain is EPEVTQTPSHQVTQMGQEVILRCVPISNHLYFYWYRQILGQKVEFLVSFYNNEISEKSEIFDDQFSVERPDGSNFTLKIRSTKLEDSAMYFCASRGGVEAFFGQGTRLTVV.

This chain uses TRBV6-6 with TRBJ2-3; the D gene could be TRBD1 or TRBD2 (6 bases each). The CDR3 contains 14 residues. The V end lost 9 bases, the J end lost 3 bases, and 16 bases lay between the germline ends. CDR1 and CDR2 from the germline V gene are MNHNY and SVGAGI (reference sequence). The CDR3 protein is CASRRGPSTDTQYF. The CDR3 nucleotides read TGTGCCAGTCGACGGGGGCCCTCGACAGATACGCAGTATTTT.

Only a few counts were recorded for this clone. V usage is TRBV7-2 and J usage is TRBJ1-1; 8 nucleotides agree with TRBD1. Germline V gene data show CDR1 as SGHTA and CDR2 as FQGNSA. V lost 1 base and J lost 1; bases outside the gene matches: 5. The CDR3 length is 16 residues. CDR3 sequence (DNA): TGTGCCAGCAGCTTAGGGTCAGGGGGCAAGAACACTGAAGCTTTCTTT. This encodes CASSLGSGGKNTEAFF.

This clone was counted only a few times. The CDR3, as DNA: TGTGCCAGCAGCCTCGACAGTGATGGCACCGGGGAGCTGTTTTTT. It translates to CASSLDSDGTGELFF. The J gene is TRBJ2-2, the V gene TRBV9; D is possibly TRBD1 (5 bases). CDR3 length equals 15 residues. Trimming cost V 4 bases and J 4 bases, with 14 bases left between them. CDR1 is SGDLS and CDR2 is YYNGEE in the germline V gene.

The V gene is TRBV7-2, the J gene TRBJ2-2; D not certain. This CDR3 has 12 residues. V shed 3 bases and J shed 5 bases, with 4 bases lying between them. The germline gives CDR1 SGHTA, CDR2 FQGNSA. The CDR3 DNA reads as TGTGCCAGCAGCTTCAAAACCGGGGAGCTGTTTTTT. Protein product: CASSFKTGELFF.

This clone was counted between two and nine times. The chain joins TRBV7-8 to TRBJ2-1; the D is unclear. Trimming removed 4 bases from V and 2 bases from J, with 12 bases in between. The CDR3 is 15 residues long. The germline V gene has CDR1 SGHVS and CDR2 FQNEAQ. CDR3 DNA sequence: TGTGCCAGCAGCTATCTCCGCTCGCCCTACAATGAGCAGTTCTTC. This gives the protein CASSYLRSPYNEQFF.

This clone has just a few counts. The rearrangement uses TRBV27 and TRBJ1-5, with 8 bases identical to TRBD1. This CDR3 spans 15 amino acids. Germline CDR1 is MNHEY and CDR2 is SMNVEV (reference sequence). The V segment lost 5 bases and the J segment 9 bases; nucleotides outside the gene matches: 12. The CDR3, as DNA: TGTGCCAGCAGTCCGAGAGGTCAGGGGGCGATGCCCCAGCATTTT. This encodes CASSPRGQGAMPQHF.